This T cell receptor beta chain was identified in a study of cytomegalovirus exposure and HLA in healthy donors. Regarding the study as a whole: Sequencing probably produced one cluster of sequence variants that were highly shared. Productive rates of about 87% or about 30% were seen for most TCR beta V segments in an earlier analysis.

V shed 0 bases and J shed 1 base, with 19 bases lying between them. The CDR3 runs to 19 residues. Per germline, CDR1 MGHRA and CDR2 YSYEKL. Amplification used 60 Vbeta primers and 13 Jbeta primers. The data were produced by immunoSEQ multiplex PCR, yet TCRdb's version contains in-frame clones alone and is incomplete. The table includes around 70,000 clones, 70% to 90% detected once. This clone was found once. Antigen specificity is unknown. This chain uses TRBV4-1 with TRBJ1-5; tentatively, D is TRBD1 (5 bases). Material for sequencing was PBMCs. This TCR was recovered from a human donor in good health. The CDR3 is CASSQEDPRSAGSNQPQHF. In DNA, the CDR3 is TGCGCCAGCAGCCAAGAGGACCCCCGATCCGCAGGGAGCAATCAGCCCCAGCATTTT.